Presented here are 32 T cell receptor beta chains from one specimen sequenced in a study of human T cells and chemical hapten exposure. Time point of the sample: patch test 2, 6 weeks after DPC sensitization. Treatment reported: therapeutic diphenylcyclopropenone sensitization with weekly scalp DPC. Unfractionated whole blood was the source of the extracted total RNA. A single record per CDR3 protein comes from TCRdb applying MiXCR to the RACE reads. The table shows roughly 43,000 distinct CDR3 sequences, with more than 9% occurring only once. Sequencing was performed on whole blood, taken in connection with sensitization to the hapten diphenylcyclopropenone (DPC). The receptors derive from a woman aged 25 to 45 with alopecia areata. Some clones in this sample may be carry-over from other donors' samples.

This clonotype has a handful of counts. This sequence joins TRBV7-3 and TRBJ2-3; 11 bases line up with TRBD2. Germline values: CDR1 SGHTA, CDR2 FQGTGA. CDR3 length equals 16 residues. Germline trimming cut 5 bases from V and 4 bases from J; bases unmatched to any gene: 8. CDR3 amino acids: CASSPLAGGRADTQYF. The CDR3 coding sequence is TGTGCCAGCAGCCCCCTAGCGGGGGGCCGGGCAGATACGCAGTATTTT. Based on the CDR3 plus reference TRBV7-3 and TRBJ2-3, the full variable domain is GAGVSQTPSNKVTEKGKYVELRCDPISGHTALYWYRQSLGQGPEFLIYFQGTGAADDSGLPNDRFFAVRPEGSVSTLKIQRTERGDSAVYLCASSPLAGGRADTQYFGPGTRLTVL.

This rearrangement joins TRBV10-3 to TRBJ2-1; 11 positions agree with TRBD2. CDR3 length equals 15 residues. V shed 8 bases and J 11 bases; nucleotides not matched to a gene: 14. Germline-derived CDR1 and CDR2 are ENHRY and SYGVKD. The CDR3 spells CAIGPGLAVERQQFF. CDR3 DNA sequence: TGTGCCATCGGACCGGGACTAGCGGTCGAGCGGCAGCAGTTCTTC.

J is TRBJ1-6 and V is TRBV6-1; weak D call: TRBD1 (5 bases). The length of the CDR3 is 13 residues. The V end lost 3 bases, the J end lost 12 bases, and 12 bases lay between the germline ends. Germline loops: CDR1 MNHNS, CDR2 SASEGT. As DNA, the CDR3 is TGTGCCAGCAGTGATGAGGGACTAAGACCCCTCCACTTT. This sequence encodes CASSDEGLRPLHF.

In its sample, this clonotype was seen a few times. This sequence joins TRBV28 and TRBJ1-1; a weak D match, TRBD1 (6 bases). Germline assignment: CDR1 MDHEN and CDR2 SYDVKM. Trimming stripped 5 bases from V and 3 bases from J, with 22 bases between. The CDR3 runs to 17 residues. The CDR3 bases are TGTGCCAGCAGTCCCCTTCTTGGGACAAGAACCTACACTGAAGCTTTCTTT. Amino acid sequence: CASSPLLGTRTYTEAFF. The full variable domain, rest sourced from reference TRBV28 and TRBJ1-1, is DVKVTQSSRYLVKRTGEKVFLECVQDMDHENMFWYRQDPGLGLRLIYFSYDVKMKEKGDIPEGYSVSREKKERFSLILESASTNQTSMYLCASSPLLGTRTYTEAFFGQGTRLTVV.

The CDR3 loop is CASSLGTGVQYF. CDR3 in DNA: TGTGCCAGCAGTTTGGGGACAGGGGTTCAGTACTTC. The chain is built from TRBV28 and TRBJ2-7, with TRBD1 matching 10 bases. Germline CDR1 is MDHEN and CDR2 is SYDVKM. Germline trimming cut 3 bases from V and 10 bases from J; bases unmatched to any gene: 3. CDR3 length: 12 amino acids.

This clonotype was seen repeatedly, ten times or more. The chain is built from TRBV6-2 or TRBV6-3 and TRBJ1-1; the D gene is possibly TRBD1 (6 bases). In germline, CDR1 is MNHEY, CDR2 SVGEGT. The V gene lost 6 bases and the J gene lost 0 bases, with 14 bases spanning the gap. This CDR3 is built from 15 residues. CDR3 nucleotides: TGTGCCAGCAGCCTTACACAGGGTTTGAACACTGAAGCTTTCTTT. This encodes CASSLTQGLNTEAFF.

The table lists this clonotype with a few counts. The rearrangement joins TRBV2 to TRBJ2-6; 7 nucleotides align to TRBD1. The CDR3 runs to 14 residues. The trim removed 5 bases at V and 8 bases at J, leaving 6 bases unmatched. Germline CDR1 and CDR2: SNHLY and FYNNEI. The CDR3, as DNA: TGTGCCAGCAGTCTCCGACAGGGTCCCAACGTCCTGACTTTC. It yields the protein CASSLRQGPNVLTF.

J is TRBJ2-1 and V is TRBV19, with D unclear. The V end was cut by 5 bases, the J end by 3 bases, with 14 bases between. The CDR3 is made up of 15 amino acids. Germline V gene data show CDR1 as LNHDA and CDR2 as SQIVND (reference sequence). The CDR3 DNA follows: TGTGCCAGTAGTTGGTCGGCCTCCCTCTACAATGAGCAGTTCTTC. This gives the protein CASSWSASLYNEQFF.

In this sample, this clonotype turned up many times. CDR3 sequence reads: CASSAWDSETGELFF. The CDR3 coding sequence is TGCGCCAGCAGCGCCTGGGACAGTGAGACCGGGGAGCTGTTTTTT. This chain joins TRBV5-1 and TRBJ2-2; the match to TRBD1 covers 7 bases. The CDR3 contains 15 residues. Germline trimming cut 4 bases from V and 5 bases from J; bases unmatched to any gene: 8. Germline V gene sequence: CDR1 SGHRS, CDR2 YFSETQ.

Ten or more counts support this clonotype. This sequence joins TRBV6-6 and TRBJ2-1; D gene unclear. Deletions cut 2 bases from V and 3 bases from J, with 11 bases between. Germline V gene sequence: CDR1 MNHNY, CDR2 SVGAGI (reference sequence). CDR3 length: 15 residues. The CDR3 DNA is TGTGCCAGCAGTTACGGGGATCCCGTCTACAATGAGCAGTTCTTC. It codes for CASSYGDPVYNEQFF.

The chain has TRBV19 and TRBJ2-7, with 7 bases fitting TRBD1. Germline lookup yields CDR1 LNHDA and CDR2 SQIVND (reference sequence). The CDR3 sequence is 14 residues long. J lost 2 bases, V lost 5 bases, and 6 bases had no gene match. In DNA, the CDR3 is TGTGCCAGTAGTGCCGGGACAGCTACCTACGAGCAGTACTTC. It is translated as CASSAGTATYEQYF.

This clonotype turned up a few times. The chain joins TRBV6-6 to TRBJ1-6; the match to TRBD1 covers 8 bases. The CDR3 runs 15 residues. Germline CDR1 is MNHNY and CDR2 is SVGAGI (reference sequence). Germline trimming cut 5 bases from V and 9 bases from J; bases unmatched to any gene: 9. The CDR3 is CASSDSRDRISPLHF. CDR3 in DNA: TGTGCCAGCAGTGACAGCCGGGACAGGATTTCACCCCTCCACTTT.

This clonotype was seen ten or more times. J is TRBJ1-1 and V is TRBV6-5, with D maybe TRBD1 (5 bases). V lost 5 bases and J 1 base, leaving 8 bases between the germline ends. Germline V lookup: CDR1 MNHEY, CDR2 SVGAGI. The CDR3 spans 13 residues. CDR3 DNA sequence: TGTGCCAGCAGTCCGGGACCGAACACTGAAGCTTTCTTT. Translation gives CASSPGPNTEAFF.

This clonotype was detected a few times. The J gene is TRBJ1-6, the V gene TRBV4-1; D is undetermined. This CDR3 region has 16 residues. Between the trimmed V and J ends, which lost 1 base and 3 bases, there was a span of 10 bases. Germline CDR1 and CDR2: MGHRA and YSYEKL. The CDR3 here is CASSQVDGSYNSPLHF. In DNA form, the CDR3 reads TGCGCCAGCAGCCAAGTGGACGGGAGCTATAATTCACCCCTCCACTTT.

The J gene is TRBJ2-1, the V gene TRBV20-1, with D uncertain. Deletions cut 6 bases from V and 0 bases from J, with 12 bases between. Germline CDR1 and CDR2: DFQATT and SNEGSKA (reference sequence). This CDR3 is 14 amino acids long. CDR3 residues: CSASRPPSYNEQFF. CDR3 DNA: TGCAGTGCCAGCAGGCCGCCCTCCTACAATGAGCAGTTCTTC.

This chain links TRBV12-3 or TRBV12-4 with TRBJ1-4; perhaps TRBD1 as D (6 bases). The ends were cut back, 3 bases at V and 4 bases at J, with 9 bases in the middle. CDR3 length equals 14 residues. In DNA, the CDR3 is TGTGCCAGCAGTTTGGGGGGCTTTAATGAAAAACTGTTTTTT. Its protein is CASSLGGFNEKLFF.

This clonotype was seen a few times. V usage is TRBV29-1 and J usage is TRBJ1-1, with D hard to call. CDR1 and CDR2 from the germline V gene are SQVTM and ANQGSEA. The CDR3 is made up of 11 amino acids. The ends were cut back, 6 bases at V and 2 bases at J, with 7 bases in the middle. The CDR3 here is CSVEGNTEAFF. The CDR3 DNA sequence: TGCAGCGTCGAGGGAAACACTGAAGCTTTCTTT.

This clonotype occurred many times. The chain is built from TRBV6-1 and TRBJ1-2; weak D call: TRBD1 (6 bases). The CDR3 extends over 13 amino acids. Germline V CDR1 and CDR2: MNHNS, SASEGT. The germline V and J ends were trimmed by 5 bases and 6 bases, with 13 bases remaining between them. The CDR3 loop is CASSLTGTDGYTF. The CDR3 DNA reads as TGTGCCAGCAGTCTTACAGGGACCGATGGCTACACCTTC.

By frequency in the sample, this clonotype is medium-sized. The chain uses TRBV19 and TRBJ2-2; TRBD1 agrees at 10 bases. J lost 7 bases, V lost 8 bases, and 10 bases had no gene match. Germline CDR1 LNHDA, CDR2 SQIVND (reference sequence). The CDR3 loop spans 15 amino acids. CDR3 nucleotide sequence: TGTGCCAGTTACCCGGGGGGACAGGGGATCGGGGAGCTGTTTTTT. It yields the protein CASYPGGQGIGELFF.

The sample holds a few counts of this clonotype. V and J are TRBV28 and TRBJ2-7; 8 nucleotides line up with TRBD2. Germline lookup yields CDR1 MDHEN and CDR2 SYDVKM. Trimming removed 6 bases from V and 2 bases from J; junction bases left unmatched: 6. CDR3 size: 14 residues. In nucleotides, the CDR3 is TGTGCCAGCAGCTTAGCGGGACAACCCTACGAGCAGTACTTC. Protein product: CASSLAGQPYEQYF.

The V and J genes are TRBV5-1 and TRBJ2-5; TRBD2 matches 15 bases. Per the germline V gene, CDR1 is SGHRS and CDR2 is YFSETQ. The CDR3 loop spans 14 amino acids. Trimming removed 7 bases from V and 2 bases from J; junction bases left unmatched: 0. The CDR3 region is CASGTSGGQETQYF. For the CDR3, the DNA is TGCGCCAGCGGGACTAGCGGGGGGCAAGAGACCCAGTACTTC. Together with reference TRBV5-1 and TRBJ2-5, the CDR3 gives the full variable domain: KAGVTQTPRYLIKTRGQQVTLSCSPISGHRSVSWYQQTPGQGLQFLFEYFSETQRNKGNFPGRFSGRQFSNSRSEMNVSTLELGDSALYLCASGTSGGQETQYFGPGTRLLVL.

In its sample, this clonotype was seen many times. V is TRBV4-3 and J is TRBJ2-1; tentatively, D is TRBD2 (7 bases). The V end was cut by 1 base, the J end by 3 bases, with 19 bases between. Germline V gene lookup returns CDR1 LGHNA and CDR2 YSLEER. CDR3 length equals 18 residues. The CDR3 sequence is CASSQALEGGGYYNEQFF. CDR3 nucleotide sequence: TGCGCCAGCAGCCAAGCCCTCGAGGGCGGGGGCTACTACAATGAGCAGTTCTTC.

This clonotype was seen more than once but under ten times. CDR3 sequence: CASSFGRETQYF. In DNA, the CDR3 is TGTGCCAGCAGTTTCGGGCGGGAGACCCAGTACTTC. This chain joins TRBV12-3 or TRBV12-4 and TRBJ2-5; D call uncertain. Trimming pared 3 bases from V and 5 bases from J, leaving 7 bases between. The CDR3 runs to 12 residues.

This clonotype showed up many times. V usage is TRBV30 and J usage is TRBJ2-3; 7 bases align to TRBD2. J gave up 10 bases and V 0 bases, and 10 bases lay outside the gene matches. The CDR3 is made up of 14 amino acids. Per the germline V gene, CDR1 is GTSNPN and CDR2 is SVGIG (reference sequence). DNA for the CDR3: TGTGCCTGGAGTGTTGGCGCGGGGGTTGAGGCGCAGTATTTT. It yields the protein CAWSVGAGVEAQYF. Together with reference TRBV30 and TRBJ2-3, the CDR3 gives the full variable domain: SQTIHQWPATLVQPVGSPLSLECTVEGTSNPNLYWYRQAAGRGLQLLFYSVGIGQISSEVPQNLSASRPQDRQFILSSKKLLLSDSGFYLCAWSVGAGVEAQYFGPGTRLTVL.

This clonotype was counted between two and nine times. This chain uses TRBV29-1 with TRBJ1-1; D not resolved. V was pared by 7 bases and J by 7 bases, with 13 bases between. Germline V gives CDR1 SQVTM, CDR2 ANQGSEA. The CDR3 spans 11 residues. DNA for the CDR3: TGCAGCGAGTCCCGCGGCATTGAAGCTTTCTTT. It codes for CSESRGIEAFF.

The chain links TRBV29-1 to TRBJ1-1; tentatively, D is TRBD1 (6 bases). The length of the CDR3 is 13 residues. With 1 base removed from V and 7 bases from J, the gap between germline ends came to 13 bases. The germline CDR1 and CDR2 sequences are SQVTM and ANQGSEA. The CDR3: CSVEVGGFGEAFF. DNA for the CDR3: TGCAGCGTTGAAGTAGGGGGTTTTGGTGAAGCTTTCTTT.

The chain employs TRBV5-4 and TRBJ1-3; D possibly corresponds to TRBD1 (5 bases). CDR1 and CDR2 (germline): SGHNT, YYREEE (reference sequence). CDR3 size: 15 residues. V was clipped by 0 bases and J by 8 bases, with 15 bases between them. The CDR3 is CASSLAPRDGHTIYF. For the CDR3, the DNA is TGTGCCAGCAGCTTGGCCCCCAGGGACGGACACACCATATATTTT.

This clonotype was detected many times. The chain is built from TRBV28 and TRBJ2-4; D is perhaps TRBD1 or TRBD2 (5 bases each). Trimming left V 0 bases short and J 3 bases short, with 9 bases between. The CDR3 length is 15 residues. Per germline, CDR1 MDHEN and CDR2 SYDVKM. CDR3 amino acids: CASSLWRGDKNIQYF. The CDR3 DNA follows: TGTGCCAGCAGTTTATGGCGAGGGGACAAAAACATTCAGTACTTC. Full variable domain (outside the CDR3, taken from reference TRBV28 and TRBJ2-4): DVKVTQSSRYLVKRTGEKVFLECVQDMDHENMFWYRQDPGLGLRLIYFSYDVKMKEKGDIPEGYSVSREKKERFSLILESASTNQTSMYLCASSLWRGDKNIQYFGAGTRLSVL.

This clonotype was seen a few times. The genes are TRBV11-2 and TRBJ2-1, with 9 nucleotides matching TRBD2. V lost 1 base and J lost 8; bases outside the gene matches: 12. The CDR3 sequence is 17 residues long. Germline CDR1 and CDR2: SGHAT and FQNNGV. The DNA for the CDR3 is TGTGCCAGCAGCTTAGTGGAGACTAGCGGAAAAGAGGATGAGCAGTTCTTC. As protein: CASSLVETSGKEDEQFF.

This clonotype was seen a few times. As DNA, the CDR3 is TGTGCCAGCTCACCCTCGACCGGGAACACCGGGGAGCTGTTTTTT. This gives the protein CASSPSTGNTGELFF. The chain joins TRBV18 to TRBJ2-2; no clear D. Deletions cut 3 bases from V and 1 base from J, with 9 bases between. CDR3 length: 15 amino acids. The V gene's germline CDR1 is KGHSH and CDR2 LQKENI. The full variable domain, rest sourced from reference TRBV18 and TRBJ2-2, is NAGVMQNPRHLVRRRGQEARLRCSPMKGHSHVYWYRQLPEEGLKFMVYLQKENIIDESGMPKERFSAEFPKEGPSILRIQQVVRGDSAAYFCASSPSTGNTGELFFGEGSRLTVL.

This clonotype was seen repeatedly, ten times or more. The chain uses TRBV3-2 and TRBJ2-7; the tabulated D call, TRBD1, remains unverified against the DNA. TRBV3-2 is tagged as a pseudogene. This CDR3 is 19 amino acids long. CDR3 nucleotides: TGTGCCAGCAGCCAAGACAGGGGGCGACGGTTTACCCTTTGTGTCGAGCAGTACTTC. Translation: CASSQDRGRRFTLCVEQYF.

V and J are TRBV7-6 and TRBJ1-2, with a weak D call TRBD1 (5 bases). In germline, CDR1 is SGHVS, CDR2 FNYEAQ. Trimming cost V 0 bases and J 7 bases, with 9 bases left between them. The CDR3 covers 13 residues. CDR3 residues: CASSLAGAGGYTF. The CDR3 region has the DNA TGTGCCAGCAGCTTAGCAGGGGCCGGTGGCTACACCTTC.